Shown below are 16 T cell receptor beta chains from a single sample sequenced in a study of OX40 agonist ivuxolimab in advanced cancers. Using immunoSEQ multiplex PCR, the repertoire was profiled, and TCRdb retains in-frame clones only, with some absent. Of roughly 66,000 clones in the sample, around 83% are singletons; the top ten hold about 0.75%. The specimen comprised CD4+ or CD8+ T cells sorted from blood, sampled in a trial of the OX40 agonist ivuxolimab. These receptors came from an adult with an advanced solid tumor such as melanoma, head and neck, liver or kidney cancer.

The V and J genes are TRBV6-1 and TRBJ1-2; D is undetermined. The CDR3 loop spans 14 amino acids. The V end was cut by 2 bases, the J end by 6 bases, with 13 bases between. The germline gives CDR1 MNHNS, CDR2 SASEGT. The CDR3, as DNA: TGTGCCAGCAGTGAACTTAGAGGATCGGATGGCTACACCTTC. Translation gives CASSELRGSDGYTF.

V usage is TRBV30 and J usage is TRBJ2-1; 8 bases are shared with TRBD2. The germline gives CDR1 GTSNPN, CDR2 SVGIG (reference sequence). J gave up 9 bases and V 2 bases, and 12 bases lay outside the gene matches. There are 15 residues in the CDR3. The CDR3 sequence: CAWSTLSAGVTEQFF. The CDR3 coding sequence is TGTGCCTGGAGTACCCTATCAGCGGGAGTTACTGAGCAGTTCTTC.

The chain recombines TRBV5-4 with TRBJ2-5; perhaps TRBD2 as D (6 bases). V shed 3 bases and J shed 5 bases, with 20 bases lying between them. Germline assignment: CDR1 SGHNT and CDR2 YYREEE (reference sequence). The CDR3 extends over 16 amino acids. CDR3 DNA: TGTGCCAGCAGCTCTCCTCGGGTCGGGGGAACGGAGACCCAGTACTTC. It encodes CASSSPRVGGTETQYF. Full variable domain (remainder filled in from reference TRBV5-4 and TRBJ2-5): ETGVTQSPTHLIKTRGQQVTLRCSSQSGHNTVSWYQQALGQGPQFIFQYYREEENGRGNFPPRFSGLQFPNYSSELNVNALELDDSALYLCASSSPRVGGTETQYFGPGTRLLVL.

The genes are TRBV5-4 and TRBJ1-2; perhaps TRBD1 as D (5 bases). Trimming shortened V by 4 bases and J by 1 base, and 14 bases separated the two germline ends. CDR1 SGHNT and CDR2 YYREEE come from the germline V gene (reference sequence). The CDR3 length is 15 residues. CDR3 sequence reads: CASSQGGGSNYGYTF. In DNA, the CDR3 is TGTGCCAGCAGCCAAGGCGGGGGAAGTAACTATGGCTACACCTTC.

V is TRBV29-1 and J is TRBJ2-7; tentatively, D is TRBD1 or TRBD2 (5 bases each). This CDR3 comprises 12 residues. Per germline, CDR1 SQVTM and CDR2 ANQGSEA. Trimming shortened V by 4 bases and J by 3 bases, and 10 bases separated the two germline ends. The CDR3 loop reads CSVAGTYYEQYF. CDR3 sequence (DNA): TGCAGCGTTGCGGGGACCTACTACGAGCAGTACTTC.

The chain is built from TRBV9 and TRBJ2-3; D gene uncertain. The V and J ends lost 4 bases and 1 base respectively, with 16 bases between them. CDR1 is SGDLS, CDR2 YYNGEE, per germline. The CDR3 loop spans 16 amino acids. The CDR3 DNA sequence: TGTGCCAGCAGCTCCGGTCGCCTTAGGGGCACAGATACGCAGTATTTT. This encodes CASSSGRLRGTDTQYF.

The chain links TRBV5-8 to TRBJ1-5, with D possibly matching TRBD1 (6 bases). This CDR3 has 19 amino acids. Trimming shortened V by 0 bases and J by 2 bases, and 21 bases separated the two germline ends. The germline V gene encodes CDR1 SGHTS and CDR2 YDEGEE. CDR3 coding DNA: TGTGCCAGCAGCTTGGATCGTGCCAGGGGAGCGCGGGGCAATCAGCCCCAGCATTTT. Encoded protein: CASSLDRARGARGNQPQHF.

This clone appeared once. The chain carries TRBV6-1 and TRBJ1-1; 9 bases are a match to TRBD1. Germline loops: CDR1 MNHNS, CDR2 SASEGT. The CDR3 totals 14 residues. V was pared by 7 bases and J by 0 bases, with 3 bases of the junction left unmatched. The CDR3 DNA follows: TGTGCCAGCACCGGGGACAGGGTGAACACTGAAGCTTTCTTT. This sequence encodes CASTGDRVNTEAFF.

In this sample, this clone turned up once. The chain is built from TRBV2 and TRBJ1-1; no clear D gene. There are 12 residues in the CDR3. Germline loops: CDR1 SNHLY, CDR2 FYNNEI. The germline V and J ends were trimmed by 3 bases and 4 bases, with 6 bases remaining between them. CDR3 DNA sequence: TGTGCCAGCAGTGATTTGGGCACTGAAGCTTTCTTT. Translating it yields CASSDLGTEAFF.

This clone was found once. V is TRBV11-2 and J is TRBJ1-5, with D unclear. Germline V gene lookup returns CDR1 SGHAT and CDR2 FQNNGV. V lost 5 bases and J lost 0, with 5 bases in between. This CDR3 has 13 amino acids. CDR3 loop: CASSSNSNQPQHF. The CDR3 DNA reads as TGTGCCAGCAGCAGTAATAGCAATCAGCCCCAGCATTTT.

V gene TRBV27 combines with J gene TRBJ2-5; D tentatively fits TRBD1 or TRBD2 (6 bases each). The germline V gene has CDR1 MNHEY and CDR2 SMNVEV (reference sequence). The CDR3 length is 15 residues. V was trimmed by 6 bases and J by 2 bases, leaving 16 bases between them. CDR3 nucleotides: TGTGCCAGCAGCGGGGGCAGGGTAGGGCAAGAGACCCAGTACTTC. Its translation is CASSGGRVGQETQYF.

This CDR3 is CASSLIGVVGTAFF. The CDR3 region has the DNA TGTGCCAGCAGCTTAATAGGTGTCGTAGGGACAGCTTTCTTT. The chain joins TRBV5-6 to TRBJ1-1, with a weak D call TRBD1 (5 bases). Germline CDR1 and CDR2: SGHDT and YYEEEE. The CDR3 loop spans 14 amino acids. V was trimmed by 2 bases and J by 10 bases, leaving 18 bases between them.

This clone appeared once. This chain links TRBV7-8 with TRBJ1-3; no definite D call. The CDR3 length is 14 residues. Germline assignment: CDR1 SGHVS and CDR2 FQNEAQ. V was cut by 1 base and J by 3 bases, with 7 bases left in between. CDR3 coding DNA: TGTGCCAGCAGCTTAGGAGGGTTTGGAAACACCATATATTTT. This sequence encodes CASSLGGFGNTIYF.

The chain employs TRBV7-6 and TRBJ2-4, with TRBD2 matching 7 bases. Germline assignment: CDR1 SGHVS and CDR2 FNYEAQ. V was pared by 4 bases and J by 1 base, with 16 bases of the junction left unmatched. The CDR3 extends over 19 amino acids. This chain's CDR3 is CASSSVHGGDLSAKNIQYF. The CDR3 DNA follows: TGTGCCAGCAGCTCCGTCCATGGGGGGGATTTAAGTGCCAAAAACATTCAGTACTTC. The variable domain in full, completed from reference TRBV7-6 and TRBJ2-4, reads GAGVSQSPRYKVTKRGQDVALRCDPISGHVSLYWYRQALGQGPEFLTYFNYEAQQDKSGLPNDRFSAERPEGSISTLTIQRTEQRDSAMYRCASSSVHGGDLSAKNIQYFGAGTRLSVL.

The chain links TRBV9 to TRBJ2-5; no firm D call. The germline CDR1 and CDR2 sequences are SGDLS and YYNGEE. Between the trimmed V and J ends, which lost 0 bases and 5 bases, there was a span of 11 bases. CDR3 length equals 14 residues. CDR3 bases: TGTGCCAGCAGCGTAGAGGGCTCGACGGAGACCCAGTACTTC. This codes for CASSVEGSTETQYF.

This clone was seen just once. V usage is TRBV19 and J usage is TRBJ1-2; unclear D gene. V was cut by 5 bases and J by 1 base, with 2 bases left in between. The CDR3 covers 11 residues. Germline V gene lookup returns CDR1 LNHDA and CDR2 SQIVND (reference sequence). Here the CDR3 reads CASSLNYGYTF. CDR3 DNA sequence: TGTGCCAGTAGTCTTAACTATGGCTACACCTTC.